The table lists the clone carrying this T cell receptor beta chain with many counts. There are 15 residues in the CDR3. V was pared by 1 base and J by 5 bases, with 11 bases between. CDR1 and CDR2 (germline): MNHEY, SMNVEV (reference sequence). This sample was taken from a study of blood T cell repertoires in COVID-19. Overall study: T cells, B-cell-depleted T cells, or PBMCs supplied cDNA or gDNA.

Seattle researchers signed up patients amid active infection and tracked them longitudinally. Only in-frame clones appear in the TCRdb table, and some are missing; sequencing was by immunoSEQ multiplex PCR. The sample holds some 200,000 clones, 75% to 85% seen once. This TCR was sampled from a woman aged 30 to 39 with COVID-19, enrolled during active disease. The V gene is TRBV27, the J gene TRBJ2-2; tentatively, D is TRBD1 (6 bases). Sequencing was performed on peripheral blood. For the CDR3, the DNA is TGTGCCAGCAGTTTATTTGCAGGGGTAACCGGGGAGCTGTTTTTT. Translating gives CASSLFAGVTGELFF.